This TCR beta chain was documented in a study of radiation and T cells in renal cell carcinoma. Findings and limits, study-wide: Without pretreatment biopsies, baseline tumor clonotype presence was undetermined.

The length of the CDR3 is 12 residues. The V and J ends lost 7 bases and 3 bases respectively, with 9 bases between them. Germline V CDR1 and CDR2: SGDLS, YYNGEE. Time point: blood 4 weeks post-SBRT, at nephrectomy. Treatment described: 15 Gy SBRT to primary tumor, nephrectomy 4 weeks later. Nephrectomy followed 15 Gy stereotactic body radiation by 4 weeks. Blood was sampled at baseline, 2 weeks and 4 weeks after SBRT. About this clone itself: Antigen: not known.

Sequencing was performed with immunoSEQ multiplex PCR; in TCRdb, only in-frame clones are kept and a portion is missing. The data contain 150,000 to 200,000 clones, roughly 90% of them seen just once; the ten biggest clones take up about 10%. This sequence was found in a woman in her forties or fifties with renal cell carcinoma. The material was blood, obtained from a patient whose treatment included radiotherapy and nephrectomy. This rearrangement joins TRBV9 to TRBJ2-3; no reliable D call. The CDR3 region is CASAETTDTQYF. DNA of the CDR3: TGTGCCAGCGCCGAAACTACAGATACGCAGTATTTT.